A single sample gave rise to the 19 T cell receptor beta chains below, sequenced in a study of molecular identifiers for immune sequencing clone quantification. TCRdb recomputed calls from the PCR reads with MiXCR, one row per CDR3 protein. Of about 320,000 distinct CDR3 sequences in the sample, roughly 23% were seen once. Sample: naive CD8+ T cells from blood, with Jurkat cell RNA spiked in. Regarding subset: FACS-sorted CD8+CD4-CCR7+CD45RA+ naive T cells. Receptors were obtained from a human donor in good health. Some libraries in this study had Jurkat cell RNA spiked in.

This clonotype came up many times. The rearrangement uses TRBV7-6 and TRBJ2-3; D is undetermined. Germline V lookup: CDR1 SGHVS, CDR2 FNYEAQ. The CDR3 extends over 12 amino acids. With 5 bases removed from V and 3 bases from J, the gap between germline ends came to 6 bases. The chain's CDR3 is CASSTYTDTQYF. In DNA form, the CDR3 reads TGTGCCAGCAGCACCTATACAGATACGCAGTATTTT.

CDR3 nucleotides: TGTGCCAGTAGTATGGCGGACGGGTACGAGCAGTACTTC. Translated: CASSMADGYEQYF. V is TRBV19 and J is TRBJ2-7; no definite D call. This CDR3 has 13 amino acids. Germline assignment: CDR1 LNHDA and CDR2 SQIVND (reference sequence). With 3 bases removed from V and 4 bases from J, the gap between germline ends came to 10 bases.

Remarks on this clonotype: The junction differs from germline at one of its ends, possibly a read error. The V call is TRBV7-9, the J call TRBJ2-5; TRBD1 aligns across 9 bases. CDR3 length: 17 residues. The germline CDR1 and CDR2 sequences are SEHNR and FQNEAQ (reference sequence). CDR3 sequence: CAGSYEPGTGLFETQYF. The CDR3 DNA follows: TGTGCCGGCAGTTACGAACCGGGGACAGGGTTGTTTGAGACCCAGTACTTC. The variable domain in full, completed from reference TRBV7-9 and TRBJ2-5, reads DTGVSQNPRHKITKRGQNVTFRCDPISEHNRLYWYRQTLGQGPEFLTYFQNEAQLEKSRLLSDRFSAERPKGSFSTLEIQRTEQGDSAMYLCAGSYEPGTGLFETQYFGPGTRLLVL.

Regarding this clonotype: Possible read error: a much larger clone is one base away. For the CDR3, the DNA is TGTGCCAGCAGCTTAGGAGGGCCGGGTGGAGCTTTCTTT. It specifies CASSLGGPGGAFF. The chain carries TRBV13 and TRBJ1-1; D gene uncertain. Germline CDR1 PRHDT, CDR2 FYEKMQ (reference sequence). The V gene lost 0 bases and the J gene lost 10 bases, with 12 bases spanning the gap. This CDR3 contains 13 residues.

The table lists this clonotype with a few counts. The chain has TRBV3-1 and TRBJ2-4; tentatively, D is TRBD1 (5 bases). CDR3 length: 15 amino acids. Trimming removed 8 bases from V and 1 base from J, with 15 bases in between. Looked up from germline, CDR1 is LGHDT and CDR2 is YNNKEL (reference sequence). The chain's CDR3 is CASAGHPLAKNIQYF. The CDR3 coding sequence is TGTGCCAGCGCTGGACACCCCCTCGCCAAAAACATTCAGTACTTC.

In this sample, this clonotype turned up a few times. The CDR3 DNA follows: TGTGCCAGCAGCCCGAGAATAGCGGGTGTCTACGAGCAGTACTTC. Residues: CASSPRIAGVYEQYF. The chain recombines TRBV3-1 with TRBJ2-7; 7 bases align to TRBD2. V was pared by 4 bases and J by 3 bases, with 9 bases of the junction left unmatched. The CDR3 is 15 residues long. CDR1 and CDR2 from the germline V gene are LGHDT and YNNKEL (reference sequence).

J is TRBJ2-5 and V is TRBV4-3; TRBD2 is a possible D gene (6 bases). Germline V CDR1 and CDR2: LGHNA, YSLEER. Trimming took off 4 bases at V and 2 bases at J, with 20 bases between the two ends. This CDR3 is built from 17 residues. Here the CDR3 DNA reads TGCGCCAGCAGCCGCCAGGTGTACGGGAGTCCACAAGAGACCCAGTACTTC. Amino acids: CASSRQVYGSPQETQYF.

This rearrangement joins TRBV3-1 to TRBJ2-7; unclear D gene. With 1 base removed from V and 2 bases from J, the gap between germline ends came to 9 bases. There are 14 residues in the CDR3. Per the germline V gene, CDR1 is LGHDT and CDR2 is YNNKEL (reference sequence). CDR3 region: CASSQGPPPYEQYF. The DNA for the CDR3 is TGTGCCAGCAGCCAAGGGCCGCCTCCCTACGAGCAGTACTTC.

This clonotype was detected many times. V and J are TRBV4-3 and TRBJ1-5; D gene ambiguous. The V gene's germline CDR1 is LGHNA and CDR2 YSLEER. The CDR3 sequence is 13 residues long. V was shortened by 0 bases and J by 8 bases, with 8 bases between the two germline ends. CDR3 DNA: TGCGCCAGCAGCCAAGAACCCGGTGAGCCCCAGCATTTT. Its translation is CASSQEPGEPQHF.

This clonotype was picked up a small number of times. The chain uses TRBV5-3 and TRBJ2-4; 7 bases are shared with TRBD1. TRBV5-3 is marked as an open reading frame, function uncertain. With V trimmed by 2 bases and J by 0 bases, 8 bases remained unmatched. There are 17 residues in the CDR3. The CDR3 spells CARSFKRQGQAKNIQYF. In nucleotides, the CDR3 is TGTGCCAGAAGCTTTAAGAGACAGGGTCAAGCCAAAAACATTCAGTACTTC.

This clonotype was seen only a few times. The CDR3 sequence is CASRGGQAYEQYF. CDR3 DNA sequence: TGTGCCAGCAGGGGGGGACAGGCCTACGAGCAGTACTTC. The V and J genes are TRBV12-3 or TRBV12-4 and TRBJ2-7; 8 positions agree with TRBD1. V lost 6 bases, J lost 2 bases, and 3 bases stayed unmatched. CDR3 size: 13 residues.

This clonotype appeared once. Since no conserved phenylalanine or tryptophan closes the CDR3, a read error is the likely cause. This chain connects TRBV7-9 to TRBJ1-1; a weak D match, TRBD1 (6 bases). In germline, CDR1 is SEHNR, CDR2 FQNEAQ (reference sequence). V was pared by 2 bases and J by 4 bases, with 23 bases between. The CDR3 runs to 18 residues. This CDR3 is CASSLPMAVRQGPTEAFS. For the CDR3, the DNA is TGTGCCAGCAGCTTACCAATGGCGGTAAGGCAGGGGCCCACTGAAGCTTTCTCT.

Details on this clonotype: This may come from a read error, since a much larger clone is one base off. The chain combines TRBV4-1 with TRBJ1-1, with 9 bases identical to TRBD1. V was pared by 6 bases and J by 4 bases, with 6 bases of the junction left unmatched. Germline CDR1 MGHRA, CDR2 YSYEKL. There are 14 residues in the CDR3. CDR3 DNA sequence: TGCGCCAGCAGAAACAGGGGGCAGGCCACTGAAGCTTTCTTT. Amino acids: CASRNRGQATEAFF.

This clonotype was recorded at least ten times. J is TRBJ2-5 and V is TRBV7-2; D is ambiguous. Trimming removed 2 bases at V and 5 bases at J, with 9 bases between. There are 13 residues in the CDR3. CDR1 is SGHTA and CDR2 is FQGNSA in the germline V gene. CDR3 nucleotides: TGTGCCAGCAGCTTATACTGGCAGGAGACCCAGTACTTC. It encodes CASSLYWQETQYF.

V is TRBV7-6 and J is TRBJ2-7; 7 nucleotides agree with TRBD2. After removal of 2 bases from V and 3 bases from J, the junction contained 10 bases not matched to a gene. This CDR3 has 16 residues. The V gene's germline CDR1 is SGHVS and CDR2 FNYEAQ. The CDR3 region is CASSLLAGDGVYEQYF. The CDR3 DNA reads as TGTGCCAGCAGCTTACTCGCGGGGGATGGAGTCTACGAGCAGTACTTC.

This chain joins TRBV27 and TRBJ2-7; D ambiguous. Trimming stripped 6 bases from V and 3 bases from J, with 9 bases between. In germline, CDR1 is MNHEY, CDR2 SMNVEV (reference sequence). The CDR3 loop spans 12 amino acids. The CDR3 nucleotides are TGTGCCAGCAGCTCCCTGAACTACGAGCAGTACTTC. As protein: CASSSLNYEQYF.

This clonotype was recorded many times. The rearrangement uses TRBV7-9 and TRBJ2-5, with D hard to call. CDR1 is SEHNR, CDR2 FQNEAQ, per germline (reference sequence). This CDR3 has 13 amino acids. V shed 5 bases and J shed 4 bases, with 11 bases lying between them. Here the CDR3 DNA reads TGTGCCAGCAGCGACACCCTTGGAGAGACCCAGTACTTC. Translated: CASSDTLGETQYF.

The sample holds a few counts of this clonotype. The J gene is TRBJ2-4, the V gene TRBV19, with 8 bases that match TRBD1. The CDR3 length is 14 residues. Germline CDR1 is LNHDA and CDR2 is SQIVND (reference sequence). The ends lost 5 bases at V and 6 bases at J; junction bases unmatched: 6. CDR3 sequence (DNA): TGTGCCAGTAGTCCTACTGGGACAGGAAACATTCAGTACTTC. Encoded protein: CASSPTGTGNIQYF.

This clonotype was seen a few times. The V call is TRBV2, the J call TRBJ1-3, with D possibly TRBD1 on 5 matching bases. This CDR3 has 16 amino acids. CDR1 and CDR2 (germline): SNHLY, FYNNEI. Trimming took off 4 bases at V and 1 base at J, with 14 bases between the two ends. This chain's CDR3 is CASSAPGISSGNTIYF. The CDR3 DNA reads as TGTGCCAGCAGTGCCCCAGGGATCTCGTCTGGAAACACCATATATTTT.